The rows below give T cell receptor beta chains drawn from one sample of a study of blood T cell repertoires in COVID-19. Libraries were prepared by immunoSEQ multiplex PCR; TCRdb keeps only in-frame clonotypes and omits some of them. This table holds about 98,000 clones, 82% found once. Sequencing input: peripheral blood. These receptors all stem from a man aged 65 to 79 with active or convalescent COVID-19. Both conserved end residues are part of each CDR3. The D gene is left open where the match is weak. Clone size is given for some rows only: seen once, a few or many times, or a class if the clone is expanded.

clone_size,d_call,v_call,j_call,cdr3_nt,cdr3_aa
.,.,TRBV30,TRBJ2-7,TGTGCCTGGAGTCCGGTGGGTTATATTGGGAGTTCCTACGAGCAGTACTTC,CAWSPVGYIGSSYEQYF
.,.,TRBV6-6,TRBJ2-5,TGTGCCAGCAGTTATCGAGACAGGTTTGAGACCCAGTACTTC,CASSYRDRFETQYF
.,.,TRBV13,TRBJ2-5,TGTGCCAGCAGCTTAACAGGGCCCCAAGAGACCCAGTACTTC,CASSLTGPQETQYF
.,.,TRBV2,TRBJ1-5,TGTGCCAGCAGACGACAGGAATTGAGTCAGCCCCAGCATTTT,CASRRQELSQPQHF
.,.,TRBV15,TRBJ2-3,TGTGCCACCAGCTTAGAGTCGGGTACGCAGTATTTT,CATSLESGTQYF
.,.,TRBV5-4,TRBJ2-5,TGTGCCAGCAGCTCCACAGGGCAGTGGGAGACCCAGTACTTC,CASSSTGQWETQYF
.,TRBD1,TRBV25-1,TRBJ2-1,TGTGCCAGCAGTGAAGAGGGGACAGGGGACAATGAGCAGTTCTTC,CASSEEGTGDNEQFF
.,TRBD1,TRBV5-1,TRBJ1-6,TGCGCCAGCCGGGACAGGGACTCCTATAATTCACCCCTCCACTTT,CASRDRDSYNSPLHF
once,TRBD1,TRBV7-2,TRBJ1-2,TGTGCCAGCAGCTTCGGGACAGGGAGTTATGGCTACACCTTC,CASSFGTGSYGYTF
once,TRBD1,TRBV4-1,TRBJ1-3,TGCGCCAGCAGCCAACAGGACAGGGCCGGAAACACCATATATTTT,CASSQQDRAGNTIYF
.,TRBD2,TRBV7-8,TRBJ2-3,TGTGCCAGCAGCCAACTCCGGGGGACTAGCGGGGCGATCACAGATACGCAGTATTTT,CASSQLRGTSGAITDTQYF
.,TRBD2,TRBV5-1,TRBJ2-7,TGCGCCAGCAGCTTGTACGCGGGGGCCTACGAGCAGTACTTC,CASSLYAGAYEQYF
.,.,TRBV6-5,TRBJ1-1,TGTGCCAGCAGATCCTCAGGGATGAACACTGAAGCTTTCTTT,CASRSSGMNTEAFF
.,.,TRBV6-1,TRBJ2-7,TGTGCCAGCAGTGACCCACCCGGGACACCCCGTACCTACGAGCAGTACTTC,CASSDPPGTPRTYEQYF
once,.,TRBV6-1,TRBJ1-1,TGTGCCAGCAGTGACCTCCCAGGGGACACTGAAGCTTTCTTT,CASSDLPGDTEAFF
few,TRBD2,TRBV18,TRBJ2-3,TGTGCCAGCTCACTGTTCCGGACTAGCGGGTCTTACACAGATACGCAGTATTTT,CASSLFRTSGSYTDTQYF
.,TRBD1,TRBV12-3/TRBV12-4,TRBJ1-6,TGTGCCAGTTCGAGGGACAGGGCTTCACCCCTCCACTTT,CASSRDRASPLHF
.,.,TRBV5-4,TRBJ1-1,TGTGCCAGCAGCTCCACAGGGAACACTGAAGCTTTCTTT,CASSSTGNTEAFF
.,TRBD1,TRBV4-1,TRBJ1-2,TGCGCCAGCAGCCCCCCCCAGGGGGTTCCTAACTATGGCTACACCTTC,CASSPPQGVPNYGYTF
.,TRBD1,TRBV19,TRBJ2-7,TGTGCCAGTAGCGACACGGGACAGGGGCTCTACGAGCAGTACTTC,CASSDTGQGLYEQYF